The rows below give T cell receptor beta chains drawn from one sample of a study of blood T cells in healthy people across ages. TCRdb re-called the 5' RACE reads with MiXCR, one entry per CDR3 protein. Of just over 1 million distinct CDR3 sequences in the sample, 40% to 55% were seen once. The sequenced sample was blood. The origin of the receptors is a woman aged 60-75 years in good health. CDR3s include the opening cysteine and the closing phenylalanine or tryptophan. D genes are given only for firm matches. A row's size may be missing; if present it is once, few, many or a size class.

D: .
J: TRBJ1-6
length: 14
size: few
V: TRBV28
CDR3: CASSLTGTNSPLHF
DNA: TGTGCCAGCAGCCTGACAGGCACTAATTCACCCCTCCACTTT

D: TRBD2
J: TRBJ2-2
length: 17
size: few
V: TRBV20-1
CDR3: CSARARWREGPTGELFF
DNA: TGCAGTGCTAGAGCTCGATGGCGGGAGGGCCCCACCGGGGAGCTGTTTTTT

D: TRBD2
J: TRBJ2-7
length: 15
size: .
V: TRBV27
CDR3: CASSWVAGGPYEQYF
DNA: TGTGCCAGCAGTTGGGTAGCGGGAGGTCCCTACGAGCAGTACTTC

D: TRBD1
J: TRBJ1-1
length: 11
size: few
V: TRBV29-1
CDR3: CSVSGDRDAFF
DNA: TGCAGCGTTTCGGGGGACAGGGATGCTTTCTTT

D: .
J: TRBJ2-1
length: 16
size: .
V: TRBV15
CDR3: CTTSGPWGRGYNEQFF
DNA: TGTACCACCAGCGGCCCATGGGGCAGAGGCTACAATGAGCAGTTCTTC

D: TRBD1
J: TRBJ2-5
length: 16
size: few
V: TRBV6-6
CDR3: CASSYRQGFVQETQYF
DNA: TGTGCCAGCAGTTACCGACAGGGGTTTGTACAAGAGACCCAGTACTTC

D: .
J: TRBJ2-5
length: 16
size: .
V: TRBV6-5
CDR3: CASSPTSPLYQETQYF
DNA: TGTGCCAGCAGTCCTACTAGTCCCCTATACCAAGAGACCCAGTACTTC

D: .
J: TRBJ2-1
length: 12
size: .
V: TRBV20-1
CDR3: CSARRVSNEQFF
DNA: TGCAGTGCTAGGCGGGTCAGCAATGAGCAGTTCTTC

D: TRBD2
J: TRBJ2-7
length: 16
size: .
V: TRBV15
CDR3: CATSRDVASGIYEQYF
DNA: TGTGCCACCAGCAGAGATGTGGCTAGCGGGATTTATGAGCAGTACTTC

D: TRBD2
J: TRBJ2-7
length: 16
size: .
V: TRBV25-1
CDR3: CASSELKAGYSYEQYF
DNA: TGTGCCAGCAGCGAACTGAAAGCGGGATACTCCTACGAGCAGTACTTC

D: TRBD1
J: TRBJ1-5
length: 15
size: .
V: TRBV20-1
CDR3: CSARDLAGGGQPQHF
DNA: TGCAGTGCTAGAGATCTCGCAGGGGGGGGGCAGCCCCAGCATTTT

D: .
J: TRBJ2-6
length: 15
size: .
V: TRBV28
CDR3: CASSSRLVGANVLTF
DNA: TGTGCCAGCAGCTCCCGGTTGGTCGGGGCCAACGTCCTGACTTTC

D: .
J: TRBJ2-5
length: 12
size: .
V: TRBV10-3
CDR3: CAISEPSETQYF
DNA: TGTGCCATCAGTGAGCCCTCAGAGACCCAGTACTTC

D: .
J: TRBJ2-7
length: 13
size: few
V: TRBV7-6
CDR3: CASSLGQVGEQYF
DNA: TGTGCCAGCAGCTTAGGCCAGGTGGGCGAGCAGTACTTC

D: .
J: TRBJ1-2
length: 15
size: few
V: TRBV6-1
CDR3: CASSVGQSTNYGYTF
DNA: TGTGCCAGCAGTGTAGGGCAGAGCACTAACTATGGCTACACCTTC

D: TRBD2
J: TRBJ2-7
length: 17
size: few
V: TRBV12-3/TRBV12-4
CDR3: CASSTGGPGRLSYEQYF
DNA: TGTGCCAGCAGTACGGGAGGCCCGGGCCGACTCTCCTACGAGCAGTACTTC

D: .
J: TRBJ2-3
length: 17
size: .
V: TRBV7-9
CDR3: CASSSIKGGSSTDTQYF
DNA: TGTGCCAGCAGCTCCATTAAGGGGGGGTCCAGCACAGATACGCAGTATTTT

D: TRBD2
J: TRBJ2-1
length: 14
size: .
V: TRBV9
CDR3: CATSGLAGEGEQFF
DNA: TGTGCCACATCTGGACTAGCGGGAGAGGGTGAGCAGTTCTTC

D: TRBD1
J: TRBJ2-1
length: 14
size: few
V: TRBV29-1
CDR3: CSVGGTVGVNEQFF
DNA: TGCAGCGTTGGGGGGACAGTGGGAGTGAATGAGCAGTTCTTC

D: .
J: TRBJ2-7
length: 14
size: .
V: TRBV7-8
CDR3: CASSLDGSPYEQYF
DNA: TGTGCCAGCAGCTTAGACGGGTCTCCCTACGAGCAGTACTTC

D: TRBD2
J: TRBJ2-1
length: 16
size: .
V: TRBV7-3
CDR3: CASSLLPSGRGGEQFF
DNA: TGTGCCAGCAGCCTCCTCCCTAGCGGGAGAGGGGGTGAGCAGTTCTTC

D: .
J: TRBJ2-1
length: 13
size: .
V: TRBV27
CDR3: CASRDSSDNEQFF
DNA: TGTGCCAGCAGGGATTCGTCGGATAATGAGCAGTTCTTC

D: TRBD2
J: TRBJ2-7
length: 16
size: .
V: TRBV4-1
CDR3: CASSQEVAGSSYEQYF
DNA: TGCGCCAGCAGCCAAGAGGTAGCGGGATCCTCCTACGAGCAGTACTTC

D: .
J: TRBJ2-5
length: 17
size: .
V: TRBV6-6
CDR3: CVSSSSIGAGDQETQYF
DNA: TGTGTCAGCAGTTCCTCTATAGGGGCAGGGGACCAAGAGACCCAGTACTTC

D: .
J: TRBJ1-1
length: 15
size: .
V: TRBV7-8
CDR3: CASSPRAKMNTEAFF
DNA: TGTGCCAGCAGCCCCCGGGCGAAGATGAACACTGAAGCTTTCTTT

D: TRBD1
J: TRBJ2-5
length: 16
size: few
V: TRBV15
CDR3: CATSRDPTGGQETQYF
DNA: TGTGCCACCAGCAGAGATCCTACAGGGGGCCAAGAGACCCAGTACTTC

D: .
J: TRBJ2-1
length: 17
size: .
V: TRBV5-1
CDR3: CASSPGPRAGRYNEQFF
DNA: TGCGCCAGCAGCCCCGGCCCCCGGGCAGGGAGGTACAATGAGCAGTTCTTC

D: .
J: TRBJ1-1
length: 15
size: .
V: TRBV7-2
CDR3: CASSSYPAGNTEAFF
DNA: TGTGCCAGCAGCTCCTACCCGGCGGGGAACACTGAAGCTTTCTTT

D: .
J: TRBJ2-1
length: 16
size: .
V: TRBV7-8
CDR3: CASSDRRDHSYNKQFF
DNA: TGTGCCAGCAGCGACCGGCGGGACCACTCCTACAATAAGCAGTTCTTC

D: .
J: TRBJ2-7
length: 13
size: .
V: TRBV30
CDR3: CAWSVGLAYEQYF
DNA: TGTGCCTGGAGTGTAGGACTGGCCTACGAGCAGTACTTC

D: TRBD2
J: TRBJ2-5
length: 17
size: few
V: TRBV6-6
CDR3: CASSYSPRSGDQETQYF
DNA: TGTGCCAGCAGTTACTCTCCTCGAAGCGGGGACCAAGAGACCCAGTACTTC

D: .
J: TRBJ1-2
length: 13
size: once
V: TRBV12-3/TRBV12-4
CDR3: CASSFVSFYGYTF
DNA: TGTGCCAGCAGTTTCGTCAGCTTCTATGGCTACACCTTC

D: TRBD2
J: TRBJ2-3
length: 13
size: once
V: TRBV6-2/TRBV6-3
CDR3: CASSPGLGWSQYF
DNA: TGTGCCAGCAGCCCGGGACTAGGGTGGTCGCAGTATTTT

D: TRBD1
J: TRBJ2-3
length: 15
size: .
V: TRBV5-1
CDR3: CASSLEGASTDTQYF
DNA: TGCGCCAGCAGCTTGGAGGGGGCTAGCACAGATACGCAGTATTTT

D: TRBD1
J: TRBJ2-3
length: 16
size: few
V: TRBV27
CDR3: CASSTPTGPEADTQYF
DNA: TGTGCCAGCAGTACCCCGACAGGGCCAGAGGCAGATACGCAGTATTTT

D: TRBD1
J: TRBJ1-5
length: 15
size: .
V: TRBV7-9
CDR3: CASREGTDSNQPQHF
DNA: TGTGCCAGCAGGGAAGGGACAGATAGCAATCAGCCCCAGCATTTT

D: .
J: TRBJ1-5
length: 13
size: .
V: TRBV29-1
CDR3: CSVGYSKNRPQHF
DNA: TGCAGCGTTGGGTACAGCAAGAATCGGCCCCAGCATTTT

D: TRBD2
J: TRBJ2-1
length: 18
size: .
V: TRBV6-2/TRBV6-3
CDR3: CASSYNLLASSSYNEQFF
DNA: TGTGCCAGCAGTTACAACCTACTAGCGTCGAGCTCCTACAATGAGCAGTTCTTC

D: .
J: TRBJ2-1
length: 14
size: .
V: TRBV14
CDR3: CASSQRQAGDEQFF
DNA: TGTGCCAGCAGCCAAAGGCAGGCCGGGGATGAGCAGTTCTTC

D: TRBD2
J: TRBJ2-3
length: 15
size: few
V: TRBV27
CDR3: CASRDRREILDTQYF
DNA: TGTGCCAGCAGGGATAGGCGGGAGATTTTGGATACGCAGTATTTT

D: TRBD2
J: TRBJ2-1
length: 14
size: .
V: TRBV10-3
CDR3: CATAPTSGVNEQFF
DNA: TGTGCCACCGCTCCGACTAGCGGGGTCAATGAGCAGTTCTTC

D: TRBD1
J: TRBJ2-7
length: 16
size: .
V: TRBV5-1
CDR3: CASSFTGGTRSYEQYF
DNA: TGCGCCAGCAGCTTTACAGGGGGCACACGGTCCTACGAGCAGTACTTC

D: .
J: TRBJ2-3
length: 16
size: once
V: TRBV27
CDR3: CATSKRGARGTDTQYF
DNA: TGTGCCACCTCGAAGAGGGGTGCTCGGGGCACAGATACGCAGTATTTT

D: TRBD1
J: TRBJ1-2
length: 12
size: few
V: TRBV29-1
CDR3: CSVMTGVGGYTF
DNA: TGCAGCGTCATGACAGGGGTCGGCGGCTACACCTTC

D: .
J: TRBJ2-1
length: 14
size: .
V: TRBV18
CDR3: CASGATSSYNEQFF
DNA: TGTGCCTCGGGAGCGACAAGCTCCTACAATGAGCAGTTCTTC

D: .
J: TRBJ2-1
length: 14
size: .
V: TRBV14
CDR3: CASSQTAGPPLKFF
DNA: TGTGCCAGCAGCCAGACAGCCGGGCCCCCCCTCAAGTTCTTC